What follows describes a single TCR beta chain. The sample originates from a study of blood T cell repertoires in COVID-19. The wider study: COVID-19 samples from acute and convalescent phases originated in the United States, Italy and Spain. T cells, B-cell-depleted T cells, or PBMCs supplied cDNA or gDNA.

Germline assignment: CDR1 MDHEN and CDR2 SYDVKM. The CDR3 runs to 15 residues. The V and J ends lost 2 bases and 7 bases respectively, with 15 bases between them. Clones were sequenced by immunoSEQ multiplex PCR, and TCRdb holds only the in-frame ones, with some missing. The sample consists of 250,000 to 300,000 clones, 90% of them appearing once. The cohort comprised adults aged roughly 18 to 100 years residing in approximately 25 US areas. Cohorts were assigned according to the clinical history that participants reported. The chain has TRBV28 and TRBJ2-1; D perhaps matches TRBD2 (7 bases). Sequencing was carried out using PBMCs or T cells enriched from blood (not recorded which). This clonotype was obtained from a young woman who had recovered from COVID-19. The CDR3 bases are TGTGCCAGCAGTTTAGGGGGGGCTCAAGCGAATGAGCAGTTCTTC. This codes for CASSLGGAQANEQFF.